What follows is one T cell receptor (beta chain) and its context. One end of the junction varies from germline; a read error may be responsible. All patients experienced relapse after autologous stem cell transplantation, and brentuximab vedotin exposure was variable. Negative magnetic selection isolated CD4+ T cells from thawed PBMCs. Complete response, partial response or progressive disease was each patient's best response. Method: immunoSEQ multiplex PCR; TCRdb's copy keeps in-frame clones and lacks some. The table records just under 30,000 clones, roughly 87% of them present only once. The CDR3 runs to 14 residues. Germline CDR1 reads LNHNV; CDR2 reads YYDKDF (reference sequence). This record belongs to a study of PD-1 blockade in classical Hodgkin lymphoma.

The sample in question was CD4+ T cells from blood, obtained at baseline. This sequence joins TRBV15 and TRBJ2-7, with D tentatively TRBD1 or TRBD2 (6 bases each). The source of this sequence is a human donor with classical Hodgkin lymphoma. This chain's CDR3 is CATSRDHGGYGQYF. The CDR3 region has the DNA TGTGCCACCAGCAGAGATCACGGGGGCTACGGGCAGTACTTC.